This T cell receptor (beta chain) emerged from a study of blood T cell repertoires in COVID-19. The data were produced by immunoSEQ multiplex PCR, yet TCRdb's version contains in-frame clones alone and is incomplete. The sample includes 200,000 to 250,000 clones, roughly 84% of them seen just once. Enrollment of patients from Seattle took place during active infection, with longitudinal follow-up. Sequencing was done on a sample of peripheral blood. This receptor was obtained from a woman at least 80 years old with COVID-19, enrolled during active disease.

The CDR3 protein is CASSLDRTSGGGQYF. The CDR3, as DNA: TGTGCCAGCAGCTTAGACCGGACTAGCGGGGGGGGGCAGTATTTT. The chain links TRBV7-2 to TRBJ2-3; 15 positions match TRBD2. The length of the CDR3 is 15 residues. Trimming cost V 1 base and J 11 bases; bases outside gene matches: 4. Germline CDR1 and CDR2: SGHTA and FQGNSA.